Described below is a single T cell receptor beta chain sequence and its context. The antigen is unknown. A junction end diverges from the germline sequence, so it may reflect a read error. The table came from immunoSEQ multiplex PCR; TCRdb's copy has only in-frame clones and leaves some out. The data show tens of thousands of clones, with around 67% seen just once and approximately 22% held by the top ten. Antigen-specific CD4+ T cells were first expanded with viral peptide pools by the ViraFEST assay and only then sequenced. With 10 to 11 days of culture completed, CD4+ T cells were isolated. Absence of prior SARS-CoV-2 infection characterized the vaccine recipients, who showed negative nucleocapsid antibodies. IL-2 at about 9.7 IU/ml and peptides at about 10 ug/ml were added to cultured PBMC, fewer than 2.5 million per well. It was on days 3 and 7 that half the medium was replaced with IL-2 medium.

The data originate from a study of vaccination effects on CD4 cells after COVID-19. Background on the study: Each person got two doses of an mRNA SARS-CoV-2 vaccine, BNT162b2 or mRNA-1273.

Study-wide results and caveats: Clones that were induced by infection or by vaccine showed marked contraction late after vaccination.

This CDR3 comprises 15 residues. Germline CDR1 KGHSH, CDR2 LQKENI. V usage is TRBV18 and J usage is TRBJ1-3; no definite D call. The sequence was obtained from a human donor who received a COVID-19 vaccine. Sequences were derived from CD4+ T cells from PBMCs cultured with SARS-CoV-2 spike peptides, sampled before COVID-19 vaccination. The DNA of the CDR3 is TGTGCCAGCTCGCCACCAGGCCTATCTGGAAACACCATATATTTT. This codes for CASSPPGLSGNTIYF. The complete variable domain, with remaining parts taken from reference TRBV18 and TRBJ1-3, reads NAGVMQNPRHLVRRRGQEARLRCSPMKGHSHVYWYRQLPEEGLKFMVYLQKENIIDESGMPKERFSAEFPKEGPSILRIQQVVRGDSAAYFCASSPPGLSGNTIYFGEGSWLTVV.